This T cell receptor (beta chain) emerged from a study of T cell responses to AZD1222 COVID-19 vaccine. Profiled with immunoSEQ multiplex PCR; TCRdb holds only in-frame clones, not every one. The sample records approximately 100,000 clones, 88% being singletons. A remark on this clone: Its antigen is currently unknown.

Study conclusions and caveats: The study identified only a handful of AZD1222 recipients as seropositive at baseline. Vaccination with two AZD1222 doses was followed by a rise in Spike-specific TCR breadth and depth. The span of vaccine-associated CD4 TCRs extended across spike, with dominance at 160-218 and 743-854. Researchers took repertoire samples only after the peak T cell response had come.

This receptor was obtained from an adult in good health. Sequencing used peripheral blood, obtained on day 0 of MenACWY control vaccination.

CDR3 sequence reads: CASSPGQLPNYGYTF. Written as DNA, the CDR3 is TGCGCCAGCAGCCCGGGACAGCTACCTAACTATGGCTACACCTTC. This chain links TRBV4-3 with TRBJ1-2; 7 positions agree with TRBD1. Germline assignment: CDR1 LGHNA and CDR2 YSLEER. V lost 4 bases and J lost 0; bases outside the gene matches: 5. The CDR3 totals 15 residues.